This TCR beta chain is drawn from a study of blood T cell repertoires in COVID-19. Looking at the study overall: COVID-19 samples, acute and convalescent, were from the United States, Italy and Spain. PBMCs, B-cell-depleted T cells, or T cells were the source of the cDNA or gDNA that made up the material.

In the original analysis: Nucleated cell number was recorded as an estimate derived from reference gene primer amplification. Assay used: immunoSEQ multiplex PCR; TCRdb lists only in-frame clones, some missing. V and J calls and clone size are copied from that table; D and trimming were computed from the DNA. Of some 170,000 clones in the sample, roughly 85% were seen once. The CDR3 is made up of 13 amino acids. V lost 2 bases, J lost 9 bases, and 11 bases lay in between. Germline loops: CDR1 SNHLY, CDR2 FYNNEI. The TCR comes from a woman in her sixties with acute or convalescent COVID-19. The rearrangement joins TRBV2 to TRBJ2-1; no clear D gene. The sequencing input was peripheral blood. The CDR3 DNA reads as TGTGCCAGCAGTGAATATTTCCTTCCTGAGCAGTTCTTC. It codes for CASSEYFLPEQFF.